This T cell receptor beta chain stems from a study of identical twins. Template switching (which added a universal primer site) was used, and cDNA carried unique molecular identifiers. MiXCR was run by TCRdb on the 5' RACE reads, yielding one entry per CDR3 protein. The sample consists of 500,000 to 600,000 distinct CDR3 sequences, 20% to 25% of them appearing once. The ends were cut back, 6 bases at V and 0 bases at J, with 9 bases in the middle. The CDR3 consists of 13 residues. In germline, CDR1 is DFQATT, CDR2 SNEGSKA (reference sequence). This sample also belongs to another study, concerning T cells expressing NK-cell markers. That work states: It was from sorted CD3+CD56+NKG2C+, CD3+CD56+NKG2C- and CD3+CD56-NKG2C+ T cells that TCR beta repertoires came. Each of roughly 6 donors carried dominant NKG2C+ clonotypes accounting for about 1.0-8% of CD8+ T cells. Dominance of the CD3+CD56-NKG2C+ fraction by these clonotypes also held in a handful of donors.

The chain couples TRBV20-1 to TRBJ1-5, with no clear D. The sequence was obtained from a woman aged 18-29 years in good health. The material sequenced was CD4+ T cells sorted from blood. The chain's CDR3 is CSAKGNSNQPQHF. The CDR3 nucleotides read TGCAGTGCGAAGGGAAATAGCAATCAGCCCCAGCATTTT.